This TCR beta chain was found in a study of blood T cell repertoires in COVID-19. Overall study context: Specimens from acute and convalescent COVID-19 originated in the United States, Italy and Spain. PBMCs, B-cell-depleted T cells, or T cells provided the cDNA or gDNA that made up the material.

In the study's own analysis: Amplification of reference gene primers provided the estimated nucleated cell counts. Generated by immunoSEQ multiplex PCR, the TCRdb table keeps only in-frame clones and is missing some. V and J calls and clone size are those listed in that table; D and trimming were worked out from the DNA. The table lists 350,000 to 450,000 clones, around 85% of them singletons, with approximately 3.7% in the top ten. Germline CDR1 and CDR2: SGHKS and YYEKEE (reference sequence). V was clipped by 5 bases and J by 4 bases, with 15 bases between them. This CDR3 region has 14 residues. The chain employs TRBV5-5 and TRBJ2-5; maybe TRBD1 (7 bases). This clonotype was obtained from a woman aged 18 to 35 with acute or convalescent COVID-19. The sequencing sample was made of peripheral blood. Written as DNA, the CDR3 is TGTGCCAGCAGTCGCAACCAGGGGGGAGAGACCCAGTACTTC. It yields the protein CASSRNQGGETQYF.